The 12 T cell receptor beta chains below were found in one sample sequenced in a study of CD8+CD57+ T cells in acquired aplastic anemia. Profiling of TCR beta VDJ combinations and CDR3 sequences used genomic DNA as template. Each CDR3 protein gets one entry after TCRdb re-called the reads with MiXCR. The sample has around 170,000 distinct CDR3 sequences, roughly 50% seen once. The authors sequenced patients whose flow cytometry had shown CD8+CD57+ cell expansion. Sequencing was performed on sorted CD4+, CD8+, or CD8+CD57+ T cells (not recorded which) from PBMCs. The source of these receptors is a human donor with aplastic anemia.

A few counts support this clonotype. The chain links TRBV19 to TRBJ1-2; 7 bases line up with TRBD1. The ends lost 5 bases at V and 8 bases at J; junction bases unmatched: 5. In germline, CDR1 is LNHDA, CDR2 SQIVND (reference sequence). CDR3 length: 12 residues. Here the CDR3 reads CASSLDREGYTF. CDR3 bases: TGTGCCAGTAGTCTCGACAGGGAGGGCTACACCTTC. The full variable domain, completed using reference TRBV19 and TRBJ1-2, is DGGITQSPKYLFRKEGQNVTLSCEQNLNHDAMYWYRQDPGQGLRLIYYSQIVNDFQKGDIAEGYSVSREKKESFPLTVTSAQKNPTAFYLCASSLDREGYTFGSGTRLTVV.

This clonotype appeared many times. The CDR3 sequence: CASSLTVNEKLFF. CDR3 nucleotides: TGCGCCAGCAGCTTGACGGTGAATGAAAAACTGTTTTTT. The genes are TRBV5-1 and TRBJ1-4; no definite D call. Trimming shortened V by 1 base and J by 5 bases, and 6 bases separated the two germline ends. The germline gives CDR1 SGHRS, CDR2 YFSETQ. This CDR3 contains 13 residues.

The chain joins TRBV6-6 to TRBJ2-7; D is ambiguous. Germline CDR1 MNHNY, CDR2 SVGAGI (reference sequence). The length of the CDR3 is 11 residues. The V end was cut by 5 bases, the J end by 6 bases, with 8 bases between. CDR3 bases: TGTGCCAGCAGTGTGGAGTCCGAGCAGTACTTC. Its translation: CASSVESEQYF.

This clonotype was detected ten times or more. This chain connects TRBV19 to TRBJ1-5; tentatively, D is TRBD1 (6 bases). The CDR3 spans 15 residues. V gave up 2 bases and J gave up 6 bases, with 14 bases separating them. Germline lookup yields CDR1 LNHDA and CDR2 SQIVND (reference sequence). The CDR3, as DNA: TGTGCCAGTAGTATAAATTGGCAGGGGAGTCAGCCCCAGCATTTT. Residues: CASSINWQGSQPQHF.

This clonotype appeared many times. The chain joins TRBV4-1 to TRBJ1-2, with TRBD1 as a possible D gene (5 bases). CDR1 MGHRA and CDR2 YSYEKL come from the germline V gene. The CDR3 is 13 amino acids. Trimming shortened V by 1 base and J by 3 bases, and 6 bases separated the two germline ends. The CDR3 protein is CASSQGGDYGYTF. DNA for the CDR3: TGCGCCAGCAGCCAAGGAGGGGACTATGGCTACACCTTC.

V usage is TRBV15 and J usage is TRBJ1-5; 8 bases map to TRBD1. This CDR3 is built from 14 residues. Germline-derived CDR1 and CDR2 are LNHNV and YYDKDF (reference sequence). With 4 bases clipped from V and 4 bases from J, the junction kept 3 bases outside the gene matches. CDR3 DNA sequence: TGTGCCACCAGCAAACAGGGGGGGAATCAGCCCCAGCATTTT. Translated, it gives CATSKQGGNQPQHF.

Note on this clonotype: Being one base from a much bigger clone, this may be a read error. This chain joins TRBV5-4 and TRBJ1-2; possibly TRBD1 for D (5 bases). The germline V gene encodes CDR1 SGHNT and CDR2 YYREEE (reference sequence). The CDR3 spans 14 residues. The V gene lost 0 bases and the J gene lost 4 bases, with 10 bases spanning the gap. DNA of the CDR3: TGTGCCAGCAGCTTGGCCGAAACAGGCTATGGCTACACCTTC. Protein sequence: CASSLAETGYGYTF.

This clonotype was counted many times. The chain couples TRBV20-1 to TRBJ1-1; D is unclear. The V end lost 5 bases, the J end lost 3 bases, and 10 bases lay between the germline ends. Germline lookup yields CDR1 DFQATT and CDR2 SNEGSKA (reference sequence). The CDR3 consists of 12 residues. The CDR3 loop is CSADDGDTEAFF. Here the CDR3 DNA reads TGCAGTGCTGACGACGGGGACACTGAAGCTTTCTTT.

A few counts support this clonotype. The chain recombines TRBV2 with TRBJ2-2; 8 bases line up with TRBD1. V trimming: 3 bases; J trimming: 3 bases; junction bases outside the gene matches: 3. From germline, CDR1 is SNHLY and CDR2 FYNNEI. The CDR3 runs to 15 residues. The CDR3 nucleotides are TGTGCCAGCAGTGAGGCAGGGGGCCACACCGGGGAGCTGTTTTTT. It yields the protein CASSEAGGHTGELFF.

CDR3 loop: CASSVLAGGIADTQYF. The CDR3 DNA follows: TGTGCCAGCAGTGTCCTAGCGGGGGGGATCGCAGATACGCAGTATTTT. V is TRBV9 and J is TRBJ2-3; 12 positions agree with TRBD2. Germline V gene lookup returns CDR1 SGDLS and CDR2 YYNGEE. V gave up 5 bases and J gave up 4 bases; unmatched junction bases: 8. The CDR3 has 16 amino acids.

This clonotype was detected only a few times. The V gene is TRBV24-1, the J gene TRBJ2-3; 14 bases are shared with TRBD2. This CDR3 has 17 amino acids. Trimming took 3 bases from V and 4 from J; bases not matched to a gene: 5. Germline V lookup: CDR1 KGHDR, CDR2 SFDVKD. The CDR3 reads CATSDPGTSGSADTQYF. The DNA for the CDR3 is TGTGCCACCAGTGATCCCGGGACTAGCGGGAGTGCAGATACGCAGTATTTT.

The table lists this clonotype with many counts. V is TRBV7-2 and J is TRBJ1-2; D unclear. Germline-derived CDR1 and CDR2 are SGHTA and FQGNSA. V was trimmed by 1 base and J by 9 bases, leaving 12 bases between them. The CDR3 is made up of 13 amino acids. Written as DNA, the CDR3 is TGTGCCAGCAGCTTAGGTGCAGCTTTGAGCTACACCTTC. Translating it yields CASSLGAALSYTF. The full variable domain, with the rest looked up from reference TRBV7-2 and TRBJ1-2, is GAGVSQSPSNKVTEKGKDVELRCDPISGHTALYWYRQSLGQGLEFLIYFQGNSAPDKSGLPSDRFSAERTGGSVSTLTIQRTQQEDSAVYLCASSLGAALSYTFGSGTRLTVV.